The entry that follows covers one T cell receptor (beta chain) sequence. Its target antigen remains unknown. Base qualities are not recorded, but no much larger clone differs from it by a single base. These data belong to a study of blood T cells in healthy people across ages (dated by TCRdb to 2015 to 2017). For the wider study: In model experiments, roughly one uniquely barcoded TCR beta cDNA molecule per two T cells was captured by template switching. Using deep sequencing normalized with unique cDNA molecular identifiers, the study measured how TCR beta repertoire diversity changes with age. The donors were divided into four age groups: young (average around 16 years), middle-aged (approximately 42), aged (about 61) and long-lived (around 87). Donors of different ages were randomly distributed across sequencing lanes to avoid experimental bias. The study analyzed two additional independent replicas of 1 million unique cDNA reads from the same blood draw for two donors, one aged 18 to 29 and one aged 80 or older.

The junction carries 12 bases between V and J, which are trimmed by 3 bases and 3 bases respectively. CDR1 and CDR2 are read off the germline V gene as ENHRY and SYGVKD. The CDR3 spans 15 residues, from the cysteine through the phenylalanine. Here the CDR3 DNA is all that survives: 45 bases in frame from base 1. Library prep was done by 5' RACE. The instrument given in TCRdb is Illumina HiSeq 2500. The second PCR ran for about 7 to 11 cycles and used a J-beta primer mix along with a sample-barcoded 5' primer. A template-switch 5' adaptor carrying 12 random nucleotides introduced a unique molecular identifier onto each TCR beta cDNA molecule. At least 2.5 million CDR3-containing paired-end reads were obtained from each sample. The Mint cDNA synthesis kit, primed by a TRBC-specific oligonucleotide, was used to synthesize first-strand cDNA from all RNA. All cDNA was treated with uracil-DNA glycosylase and then went through a first 18-cycle PCR with the universal primers M1SS and BC2_uni_R. On the authors' methods: Each sample was normalized by randomly selecting 1 million high-quality reads, each carrying a distinct molecular identifier. Instead of being binned into consensus sequences, reads with shared molecular identifiers were discarded. MiTCR, run with a Q25 quality threshold and the strictest error-elimination algorithm, handled CDR3 identification, clonotype clustering and error correction. A nonparametric unseen species model with Euler transformation was used to estimate a lower bound on total TCR beta diversity. The raw public data were reprocessed by TCRdb itself: fastp quality trimming at Q25, MiXCR clonotype calling, in-frame beta chains only. Rows with one shared CDR3 protein collapse into an entry with the most common genes and DNA. TCRdb's processing, not the authors' own work, is the source of the V and J calls. Recorded for this sample are about 1,600,000 distinct CDR3 sequences; 42% of them occurred a single time. The ten largest clones capture under 8% of the sample.

Donors were 30 to 45 systemically healthy Caucasian individuals from Russia aged roughly 6 to 95 years. Each donor gave 8.5 to 10 milliliters of peripheral blood, collected into EDTA-treated Vacutainer tubes. Ficoll-Paque density-gradient centrifugation was used to isolate PBMCs, with at least 6.5 million obtained per sample. Total RNA, at least 5 micrograms per sample, was extracted from PBMCs with Trizol reagent. Naive CD45RAhigh/CD27high T cell percentages were measured by flow cytometry on a PBMC aliquot from every donor. Summary of the overall study and its limitations: Because profiling used bulk unsorted PBMCs, naive and antigen-experienced compartments could not be compared conclusively. Observed TCR beta diversity correlated strongly with the percentage of naive T cells measured by flow cytometry. As age increased, observed TCR beta diversity per million T cells dropped in a roughly linear way, and a significant reduction was already evident by age about 40. Estimates of total diversity based on one million sequenced T cells were regarded as lower bounds and as underestimates. Because donor CMV infection status was unknown, age-related changes in expanded clonotypes were potentially confounded. Compared with the aged group, the long-lived group had more naive CD4+ T cells, fewer expanded clones and increased TCR diversity, a pattern suggesting age selection.

The chain is encoded by TRBV10-3 joined to TRBJ1-5, with TRBD1 perhaps the D gene, on 5 matching bases. The sequence derives from a woman aged 18-29 years in good health. Input material: blood. The CDR3 protein sequence reads: CAISEGRDPNQPQHF. The base sequence is TGTGCCATCAGTGAAGGGAGGGACCCCAATCAGCCCCAGCATTTT.